One and the same sample provided the 21 T cell receptor beta chains below, sequenced in a study of blood T cell repertoires in COVID-19. Generated by immunoSEQ multiplex PCR, the TCRdb table keeps only in-frame clones and is missing some. Of approximately 300,000 clones listed, 86% are singletons. What was sequenced was PBMCs or T cells enriched from blood (not recorded which). These receptors all come from a woman aged 18-29 years who had recovered from COVID-19.

J is TRBJ2-7 and V is TRBV23-1; no clear D. TRBV23-1 belongs to the ORF category, with a function that is uncertain. V was shortened by 8 bases and J by 2 bases, with 7 bases between the two germline ends. The CDR3 length is 11 residues. DNA of the CDR3: TGCGCCAGCGGTCCCGCCTACGAGCAGTACTTC. Translated: CASGPAYEQYF.

The chain links TRBV29-1 to TRBJ2-1; D might be TRBD2 (5 bases). This CDR3 is 12 amino acids long. The V and J ends lost 1 base and 8 bases respectively, with 9 bases between them. Germline-derived CDR1 and CDR2 are SQVTM and ANQGSEA. CDR3 in amino acids: CSVEGLAHEQFF. The DNA of the CDR3 is TGCAGCGTTGAAGGCCTAGCCCATGAGCAGTTCTTC.

This clone has a single count. The chain joins TRBV13 to TRBJ2-1; no firm D call. The V end lost 3 bases, the J end lost 7 bases, and 4 bases lay between the germline ends. CDR1 PRHDT and CDR2 FYEKMQ come from the germline V gene (reference sequence). The CDR3 has 11 residues. The CDR3 DNA reads as TGTGCCAGCAGCTTGAGGAATGAGCAGTTCTTC. Its translation: CASSLRNEQFF.

The J gene is TRBJ2-3, the V gene TRBV6-5; 9 nucleotides agree with TRBD2. The CDR3 totals 15 residues. V lost 7 bases, J lost 5 bases, and 10 bases stayed unmatched. Germline values: CDR1 MNHEY, CDR2 SVGAGI. This chain's CDR3 is CASTEWTSDVDTQYF. CDR3 nucleotide sequence: TGTGCCAGCACCGAGTGGACTAGCGACGTAGATACGCAGTATTTT.

V is TRBV28 and J is TRBJ1-2; TRBD1 is a possible D gene (5 bases). The CDR3 length is 15 residues. Germline CDR1 is MDHEN and CDR2 is SYDVKM. The V gene lost 3 bases and the J gene lost 8 bases, with 19 bases spanning the gap. The CDR3 reads CASSFFRQPSLGYTF. Written as DNA, the CDR3 is TGTGCCAGCAGTTTCTTTCGACAGCCCTCCTTGGGCTACACCTTC.

This clone was seen just once. The gene calls are TRBV5-1 and TRBJ2-1; 7 nucleotides align to TRBD2. Germline assignment: CDR1 SGHRS and CDR2 YFSETQ. V lost 0 bases and J lost 4; bases outside the gene matches: 7. This CDR3 has 16 residues. CDR3 nucleotide sequence: TGCGCCAGCAGCTTGGTCGCGACTAGCTCTTACAATGAGCAGTTCTTC. The encoded protein is CASSLVATSSYNEQFF.

V and J are TRBV29-1 and TRBJ1-1; D is ambiguous. The CDR3 loop spans 12 amino acids. The germline V and J ends were trimmed by 4 bases and 3 bases, with 9 bases remaining between them. CDR1 is SQVTM and CDR2 is ANQGSEA in the germline V gene. Here the CDR3 DNA reads TGCAGCGTTGCTCCGAGGGACACTGAAGCTTTCTTT. Translating gives CSVAPRDTEAFF. Together with reference TRBV29-1 and TRBJ1-1, the CDR3 gives the full variable domain: SAVISQKPSRDICQRGTSLTIQCQVDSQVTMMFWYRQQPGQSLTLIATANQGSEATYESGFVIDKFPISRPNLTFSTLTVSNMSPEDSSIYLCSVAPRDTEAFFGQGTRLTVV.

This sequence joins TRBV11-1 and TRBJ2-3; unclear D gene. V lost 5 bases, J lost 3 bases, and 9 bases lay in between. This CDR3 is built from 13 residues. Germline CDR1 is SGHAT and CDR2 is FQDESV (reference sequence). The CDR3, as DNA: TGTGCCAGCAGCCTAACCGCGACAGATACGCAGTATTTT. The encoded protein is CASSLTATDTQYF.

The gene calls are TRBV30 and TRBJ2-3; TRBD1 agrees at 9 bases. The germline gives CDR1 GTSNPN, CDR2 SVGIG (reference sequence). V was pared by 4 bases and J by 5 bases, with 4 bases of the junction left unmatched. This CDR3 is 13 amino acids long. The CDR3 DNA sequence: TGTGCCTGGAACAGGGGGCGTGAAGATACGCAGTATTTT. This gives the protein CAWNRGREDTQYF.

This clone has a single count. This sequence joins TRBV6-1 and TRBJ1-3; TRBD1 might be the D (5 bases). V was clipped by 0 bases and J by 4 bases, with 10 bases between them. CDR1 and CDR2 (germline): MNHNS, SASEGT. The CDR3 consists of 15 residues. The CDR3, as DNA: TGTGCCAGCAGTGAAGCTGAAGGGGCAGGAAACACCATATATTTT. Encoded protein: CASSEAEGAGNTIYF.

This chain links TRBV2 with TRBJ1-5, with 9 nucleotides matching TRBD1. Trimming removed 7 bases from V and 6 bases from J; junction bases left unmatched: 4. Looked up from germline, CDR1 is SNHLY and CDR2 is FYNNEI. The length of the CDR3 is 13 residues. CDR3 sequence reads: CASTGQGRQPQHF. CDR3 bases: TGTGCCAGCACGGGACAGGGCCGTCAGCCCCAGCATTTT.

This clone was recorded a few times. The chain has TRBV7-6 and TRBJ2-1; TRBD1 agrees at 7 bases. CDR1 SGHVS and CDR2 FNYEAQ come from the germline V gene. The CDR3 spans 15 residues. V was clipped by 6 bases and J by 4 bases; unmatched bases: 9. The CDR3 bases are TGTGCCAGCAGACACCGGGACAGCTTGTACAATGAGCAGTTCTTC. Translation: CASRHRDSLYNEQFF.

This CDR3 is CASRESQGGTEAFF. The CDR3, as DNA: TGTGCCAGCAGGGAGTCGCAGGGTGGCACTGAAGCTTTCTTT. This chain links TRBV6-4 with TRBJ1-1; D is perhaps TRBD1 (5 bases). CDR3 length equals 14 residues. The germline V gene encodes CDR1 MRHNA and CDR2 SNTAGT. The ends were cut back, 6 bases at V and 4 bases at J, with 15 bases in the middle.

This rearrangement joins TRBV2 to TRBJ2-7; 9 bases are shared with TRBD2. The V gene's germline CDR1 is SNHLY and CDR2 FYNNEI. The J segment lost 4 bases and the V segment lost 6 bases, leaving 7 bases of the junction unmatched. CDR3 length: 14 amino acids. CDR3 coding DNA: TGTGCCAGCAGCCTCGGGACTAGCAGGTACGAGCAGTACTTC. Amino acids: CASSLGTSRYEQYF.

The chain links TRBV6-5 to TRBJ2-7; tentative D call: TRBD2 (5 bases). The CDR3 consists of 15 residues. From germline, CDR1 is MNHEY and CDR2 SVGAGI. Trimming took off 3 bases at V and 2 bases at J, with 14 bases between the two ends. The chain's CDR3 is CASSYPSDGAYEQYF. CDR3 DNA sequence: TGTGCCAGCAGTTATCCAAGTGACGGGGCCTACGAGCAGTACTTC.

The rearrangement joins TRBV2 to TRBJ2-5; D gene ambiguous. V was pared by 2 bases and J by 2 bases, with 6 bases between. There are 13 residues in the CDR3. The germline V gene encodes CDR1 SNHLY and CDR2 FYNNEI. This chain's CDR3 is CASSERRQETQYF. The CDR3 bases are TGTGCCAGCAGTGAACGCAGGCAAGAGACCCAGTACTTC.

The chain employs TRBV3-1 (or the pseudogene TRBV3-2) and TRBJ1-1; the match to TRBD1 covers 7 bases. Germline trimming cut 4 bases from V and 10 bases from J; bases unmatched to any gene: 9. Germline CDR1 LGHDT, CDR2 YNNKEL (reference sequence). This CDR3 contains 13 residues. CDR3: CASSRNTGARAFF. The CDR3 region has the DNA TGTGCCAGCAGCCGAAATACAGGGGCGAGAGCTTTCTTT.

This clone is a singleton in its sample. V is TRBV18 and J is TRBJ1-1; TRBD1 matches 7 bases. This CDR3 has 16 residues. V trimming: 0 bases; J trimming: 6 bases; junction bases outside the gene matches: 10. Looked up from germline, CDR1 is KGHSH and CDR2 is LQKENI. The CDR3 sequence: CASSPPSIGGESEAFF. CDR3 bases: TGTGCCAGCTCACCACCAAGTATAGGGGGCGAGTCTGAAGCTTTCTTT.

V gene TRBV6-5 combines with J gene TRBJ2-7; TRBD1 matches 10 bases. Losses at the gene ends were 5 bases for V and 4 bases for J; bases not matched to a gene: 5. This CDR3 comprises 14 residues. The germline V gene has CDR1 MNHEY and CDR2 SVGAGI. This CDR3 reads CASSLDRGGYEQYF. DNA for the CDR3: TGTGCCAGCAGTCTGGACAGGGGGGGGTACGAGCAGTACTTC.

V gene TRBV3-1 (or the pseudogene TRBV3-2) combines with J gene TRBJ1-1, with a tentative D call TRBD1 (6 bases). CDR1 is LGHDT, CDR2 YNNKEL, per germline (reference sequence). CDR3 length equals 13 residues. V shed 4 bases and J shed 10 bases, with 16 bases lying between them. CDR3: CASSPRGGWGAFF. The CDR3 nucleotides read TGTGCCAGCAGCCCCCGAGGGGGATGGGGAGCTTTCTTT.

The chain employs TRBV10-3 and TRBJ1-5; D may be TRBD1 (6 bases). The CDR3 extends over 14 amino acids. Germline V gene data show CDR1 as ENHRY and CDR2 as SYGVKD. The V gene lost 5 bases and the J gene lost 5 bases, with 13 bases spanning the gap. The CDR3 spells CAISIRGGDQPQHF. The CDR3 region has the DNA TGTGCCATCAGTATCCGAGGGGGGGATCAGCCCCAGCATTTT.